The next 27 T cell receptor beta chains were all read from a single sample in a study of blood T cell repertoires in COVID-19. Only in-frame clones appear in the TCRdb table, and some are missing; sequencing was by immunoSEQ multiplex PCR. The sample holds some 350,000 clones, about 89% seen once. The specimen was peripheral blood. The receptors shown here come from a woman aged 45-59 years with COVID-19, enrolled during active disease.

V and J are TRBV5-4 and TRBJ2-1, with 9 bases that match TRBD1. CDR1 is SGHNT, CDR2 YYREEE, per germline (reference sequence). Losses at the gene ends were 3 bases for V and 8 bases for J; bases not matched to a gene: 9. The CDR3 extends over 15 amino acids. The CDR3 nucleotides read TGTGCCAGCAGCTGGGGACAGGGAGTAGGGGATGAGCAGTTCTTC. Protein sequence: CASSWGQGVGDEQFF.

This clone was counted only a few times. This sequence joins TRBV11-2 and TRBJ2-2, with D possibly TRBD2 on 6 matching bases. Between the trimmed V and J ends, which lost 5 bases and 5 bases, there was a span of 15 bases. The germline gives CDR1 SGHAT, CDR2 FQNNGV. This CDR3 spans 15 amino acids. The CDR3 DNA reads as TGTGCCAGCAGCCCCAGTGGTGGAGGGACCGGGGAGCTGTTTTTT. Translating it yields CASSPSGGGTGELFF.

The chain uses TRBV15 and TRBJ2-7; D is possibly TRBD2 (6 bases). CDR1 is LNHNV, CDR2 YYDKDF, per germline (reference sequence). This CDR3 contains 14 residues. V was shortened by 4 bases and J by 7 bases, with 17 bases between the two germline ends. CDR3: CATSKKGGSYEQYF. Here the CDR3 DNA reads TGTGCCACCAGCAAAAAAGGAGGGTCGTATGAGCAGTACTTC. The full variable domain, rest sourced from reference TRBV15 and TRBJ2-7, is DAMVIQNPRYQVTQFGKPVTLSCSQTLNHNVMYWYQQKSSQAPKLLFHYYDKDFNNEADTPDNFQSRRPNTSFCFLDIRSPGLGDTAMYLCATSKKGGSYEQYFGPGTRLTVT.

This clone was counted only a few times. V usage is TRBV7-8 and J usage is TRBJ1-2; D uncertain. Germline V CDR1 and CDR2: SGHVS, FQNEAQ. V shed 3 bases and J shed 7 bases, with 18 bases lying between them. The CDR3 is made up of 15 amino acids. The CDR3: CASSFVSRGRGGYTF. CDR3 nucleotide sequence: TGTGCCAGCAGCTTCGTGAGTCGAGGCCGGGGTGGCTACACCTTC.

The rearrangement links TRBV5-1 to TRBJ2-1, with D tentatively TRBD2 (6 bases). From germline, CDR1 is SGHRS and CDR2 YFSETQ. This CDR3 has 15 amino acids. V gave up 0 bases and J gave up 7 bases, with 14 bases separating them. The CDR3 bases are TGCGCCAGCAGCTTGGATTGGGCTAGCGATAATGAGCAGTTCTTC. Its translation is CASSLDWASDNEQFF.

V is TRBV5-1 and J is TRBJ2-1; D may be TRBD2 (6 bases). This CDR3 has 13 amino acids. CDR1 and CDR2 from the germline V gene are SGHRS and YFSETQ. V was shortened by 6 bases and J by 7 bases, with 14 bases between the two germline ends. Here the CDR3 DNA reads TGCGCCAGCATGGAGGGGCTAACAAATGAGCAGTTCTTC. Protein product: CASMEGLTNEQFF.

A single count supports this clone. J is TRBJ2-7 and V is TRBV28, with D perhaps TRBD2 (5 bases). The CDR3 consists of 15 residues. CDR1 and CDR2 (germline): MDHEN, SYDVKM. Trimming removed 5 bases at V and 3 bases at J, with 17 bases between. The CDR3 loop reads CASSPNPGIGYEQYF. The DNA for the CDR3 is TGTGCCAGCAGTCCCAACCCGGGGATTGGCTACGAGCAGTACTTC.

This clone was recorded once. The chain employs TRBV5-1 and TRBJ1-6, with 9 bases identical to TRBD1. The CDR3 contains 15 residues. Germline assignment: CDR1 SGHRS and CDR2 YFSETQ. The trim removed 4 bases at V and 4 bases at J, leaving 3 bases unmatched. The CDR3 loop is CASSPGQGYNSPLHF. In nucleotides, the CDR3 is TGCGCCAGCAGCCCCGGACAGGGGTATAATTCACCCCTCCACTTT.

The chain is built from TRBV18 and TRBJ1-1; D is possibly TRBD1 (5 bases). Trimming took off 3 bases at V and 2 bases at J, with 13 bases between the two ends. CDR3 length: 15 amino acids. Germline values: CDR1 KGHSH, CDR2 LQKENI. The CDR3 DNA reads TGTGCCAGCTCACCCCTGGACACCTCCAACACTGAAGCTTTCTTT. Its protein is CASSPLDTSNTEAFF.

This rearrangement joins TRBV5-1 to TRBJ2-3, with 13 nucleotides matching TRBD2. In germline, CDR1 is SGHRS, CDR2 YFSETQ. The V and J ends lost 8 bases and 7 bases, in that order; junction bases with no gene match: 7. This CDR3 region has 14 residues. The CDR3: CASRTSGSSNTQYF. CDR3 bases: TGCGCCAGTCGGACTAGCGGGAGTTCAAATACGCAGTATTTT.

The chain is built from TRBV19 and TRBJ2-7; 7 nucleotides match TRBD2. CDR3 size: 17 residues. From germline, CDR1 is LNHDA and CDR2 SQIVND (reference sequence). Trimming cost V 3 bases and J 0 bases; bases outside gene matches: 11. The CDR3 DNA reads as TGTGCCAGTAGTATGTCCCCGGGACTATTTTACTCCTACGAGCAGTACTTC. Protein sequence: CASSMSPGLFYSYEQYF. Supplemented by reference TRBV19 and TRBJ2-7, the full variable domain reads DGGITQSPKYLFRKEGQNVTLSCEQNLNHDAMYWYRQDPGQGLRLIYYSQIVNDFQKGDIAEGYSVSREKKESFPLTVTSAQKNPTAFYLCASSMSPGLFYSYEQYFGPGTRLTVT.

The rearrangement joins TRBV9 to TRBJ1-2, with 7 nucleotides matching TRBD1. This CDR3 is 17 amino acids long. J gave up 2 bases and V 0 bases, and 10 bases lay outside the gene matches. Germline CDR1 and CDR2: SGDLS and YYNGEE. The CDR3 is CASSVVKIGTDNYGYTF. The CDR3 DNA reads as TGTGCCAGCAGCGTAGTCAAAATAGGGACAGACAACTATGGCTACACCTTC. Full variable domain (outside the CDR3, taken from reference TRBV9 and TRBJ1-2): DSGVTQTPKHLITATGQRVTLRCSPRSGDLSVYWYQQSLDQGLQFLIQYYNGEERAKGNILERFSAQQFPDLHSELNLSSLELGDSALYFCASSVVKIGTDNYGYTFGSGTRLTVV.

CDR3 DNA: TGTGCCAGCAGCCTCTTTACCCTTTCAGGTAGCGGGACTCCCTACGAGCAGTACTTC. It yields the protein CASSLFTLSGSGTPYEQYF. The chain has TRBV11-2 and TRBJ2-7, with 8 bases lining up with TRBD2. Trimming cost V 5 bases and J 2 bases; bases outside gene matches: 20. The CDR3 contains 19 residues. Germline V CDR1 and CDR2: SGHAT, FQNNGV.

This clone was counted a single time. The chain links TRBV4-2 to TRBJ2-5; 13 nucleotides line up with TRBD2. The ends lost 1 base at V and 5 bases at J; junction bases unmatched: 7. Germline CDR1 reads LGHNA; CDR2 reads YNFKEQ. This CDR3 region has 17 residues. This chain's CDR3 is CASSQGPGLAGFETQYF. CDR3 nucleotide sequence: TGTGCCAGCAGCCAAGGGCCGGGACTAGCGGGGTTTGAGACCCAGTACTTC.

In this sample, this clone turned up a few times. This CDR3 reads CASSQGAGHFGNGYTF. The CDR3 DNA reads TGTGCCAGCAGCCAAGGTGCAGGCCATTTCGGGAATGGCTACACCTTC. This chain links TRBV3-1 (or the pseudogene TRBV3-2) with TRBJ1-2; D is ambiguous. This CDR3 has 16 amino acids. The V and J ends lost 1 base and 6 bases respectively, with 18 bases between them. Germline lookup yields CDR1 LGHDT and CDR2 YNNKEL (reference sequence).

To note about this clone: Compared with germline, one end of the junction differs, possibly owing to a read error. The chain recombines TRBV4-1 with TRBJ2-1; 8 bases map to TRBD2. The CDR3 covers 16 residues. Germline values: CDR1 MGHRA, CDR2 YSYEKL. DNA of the CDR3: TGCGCCAGCAGCCACCCGACTAGCGCGAGCTACTATGAGCAGTTCTTC. Encoded protein: CASSHPTSASYYEQFF.

This clone was recorded a few times. The J gene is TRBJ1-2, the V gene TRBV4-1, with a weak D call TRBD1 (5 bases). Trimming shortened V by 4 bases and J by 4 bases, and 13 bases separated the two germline ends. The CDR3 runs to 14 residues. Germline CDR1 MGHRA, CDR2 YSYEKL. The CDR3 DNA reads TGCGCCAGCAGCCCCCTGGGGGGAATCTATGGCTACACCTTC. Translating it yields CASSPLGGIYGYTF.

The V call is TRBV14, the J call TRBJ1-1; D call uncertain. Looked up from germline, CDR1 is SGHDN and CDR2 is FVKESK. The ends were cut back, 0 bases at V and 11 bases at J, with 7 bases in the middle. The CDR3 has 11 residues. CDR3 loop: CASSQDWEAFF. Written as DNA, the CDR3 is TGTGCCAGCAGCCAAGATTGGGAGGCTTTCTTT. Combining the CDR3 with reference TRBV14 and TRBJ1-1 gives the whole variable domain EAGVTQFPSHSVIEKGQTVTLRCDPISGHDNLYWYRRVMGKEIKFLLHFVKESKQDESGMPNNRFLAERTGGTYSTLKVQPAELEDSGVYFCASSQDWEAFFGQGTRLTVV.

The V call is TRBV19, the J call TRBJ2-5; 7 positions agree with TRBD2. V gave up 5 bases and J gave up 4 bases; unmatched junction bases: 16. From germline, CDR1 is LNHDA and CDR2 SQIVND (reference sequence). The CDR3 extends over 17 amino acids. The CDR3 DNA is TGTGCCAGTAGTTTAATAGCCGTTGGGGGAGGGACAGAGACCCAGTACTTC. It encodes CASSLIAVGGGTETQYF.

The CDR3 protein is CASSLEGQGVEQYF. The CDR3 nucleotides are TGCGCCAGCAGCTTGGAGGGACAGGGCGTCGAGCAGTACTTC. The gene calls are TRBV5-1 and TRBJ2-7; the match to TRBD1 covers 9 bases. Germline V CDR1 and CDR2: SGHRS, YFSETQ. This CDR3 is 14 amino acids long. Trimming cost V 0 bases and J 6 bases; bases outside gene matches: 4.

The J gene is TRBJ2-5, the V gene TRBV11-2, with a possible D match to TRBD2 (5 bases). CDR1 is SGHAT, CDR2 FQNNGV, per germline. The CDR3 loop spans 16 amino acids. Trimming pared 3 bases from V and 0 bases from J, leaving 14 bases between. The DNA of the CDR3 is TGTGCCAGCAGCTTCCCCGTTGGAGGCTACCAAGAGACCCAGTACTTC. This encodes CASSFPVGGYQETQYF.

This chain joins TRBV7-6 and TRBJ1-6; unclear D gene. Germline-derived CDR1 and CDR2 are SGHVS and FNYEAQ. V dropped 5 bases and J dropped 5 bases, with 13 bases sitting between them. This CDR3 spans 15 amino acids. The CDR3 sequence is CASSRQVGHNSPLHF. DNA for the CDR3: TGTGCCAGCAGCCGACAAGTTGGGCATAATTCACCCCTCCACTTT. Variable domain in full (rest from reference TRBV7-6 and TRBJ1-6): GAGVSQSPRYKVTKRGQDVALRCDPISGHVSLYWYRQALGQGPEFLTYFNYEAQQDKSGLPNDRFSAERPEGSISTLTIQRTEQRDSAMYRCASSRQVGHNSPLHFGNGTRLTVT.

The rearrangement uses TRBV7-6 and TRBJ1-1, with TRBD1 identical over 9 bases. CDR3 length: 15 amino acids. The germline CDR1 and CDR2 sequences are SGHVS and FNYEAQ. Trimming took 5 bases from V and 0 from J; bases not matched to a gene: 4. The CDR3 sequence: CASSGTGIVNTEAFF. The CDR3 region has the DNA TGTGCCAGCAGCGGGACAGGGATCGTGAACACTGAAGCTTTCTTT.

This chain uses TRBV3-1 (or the pseudogene TRBV3-2) with TRBJ2-1; TRBD2 agrees at 10 bases. After removal of 0 bases from V and 7 bases from J, the junction contained 27 bases not matched to a gene. The CDR3 contains 23 residues. Germline values: CDR1 LGHDT, CDR2 YNNKEL (reference sequence). This chain's CDR3 is CASSQEPRTRRTSSGRKVNEQFF. CDR3 DNA sequence: TGTGCCAGCAGCCAAGAACCTCGTACACGGAGGACTTCTAGCGGGAGAAAAGTTAATGAGCAGTTCTTC.

This clone has a single count. The rearrangement links TRBV10-1 to TRBJ2-7; 7 bases agree with TRBD2. V shed 0 bases and J 0 bases; nucleotides not matched to a gene: 5. This CDR3 contains 16 residues. The germline V gene encodes CDR1 WNHNN and CDR2 SYGVQD (reference sequence). The CDR3 bases are TGCGCCAGCAGTGAGTCAGCCAGCGGGGACTCCTACGAGCAGTACTTC. It translates to CASSESASGDSYEQYF.

V usage is TRBV5-1 and J usage is TRBJ1-3, with D hard to call. Germline lookup yields CDR1 SGHRS and CDR2 YFSETQ. There are 17 residues in the CDR3. The ends were cut back, 1 base at V and 0 bases at J, with 14 bases in the middle. The CDR3 here is CASSLYAGFSSGNTIYF. CDR3 coding DNA: TGCGCCAGCAGCTTGTATGCGGGCTTTAGCTCTGGAAACACCATATATTTT.

The V call is TRBV4-1, the J call TRBJ1-5, with 12 positions matching TRBD1. Trimming at V came to 1 base and at J to 6 bases, leaving 4 bases not matched to a gene. Germline lookup yields CDR1 MGHRA and CDR2 YSYEKL. This CDR3 comprises 16 residues. The CDR3 region is CASSQVGQGAFQPQHF. As DNA, the CDR3 is TGCGCCAGCAGCCAAGTGGGACAGGGGGCTTTTCAGCCCCAGCATTTT.